This T cell receptor (beta chain) was identified during a study of vaccination and CD4 T cells after COVID-19. Overall study context: A median of around 70 days (range 14 to 241) separated dose two from the taking of post-vaccine samples.

There are 14 residues in the CDR3. CDR1 and CDR2 (germline): MNHNS, SASEGT. V was cut by 5 bases and J by 0 bases, with 7 bases left in between. The Oncomine TCR Beta short-read assay was applied to DNA of cultured CD4+ T cells. MiXCR, applied by TCRdb to the PCR reads, yields one record per CDR3 protein. The sample contains about 14,000 distinct CDR3 sequences, more than 20% of which appear only once. For this clonotype: Its antigen is not known.

As to treatment: approximately nine-day PBMC culture with coronavirus spike peptide pools or control peptides (ViraFEST assay). Study findings and constraints: Of the reactive clones in convalescent patients, a median roughly 88% showed up only post-vaccination. A nonsignificant rise from roughly 22 to 38 was seen in the median number of SARS-CoV-2-reactive clonotypes.

Sequencing was carried out using cultured CD4+ T cells from blood. The receptor's source is a human donor with COVID-19. The chain uses TRBV6-1 and TRBJ2-2; no definite D call. In DNA form, the CDR3 reads TGTGCCAGCAGTCGGAGTACGAACACCGGGGAGCTGTTTTTT. It encodes CASSRSTNTGELFF.